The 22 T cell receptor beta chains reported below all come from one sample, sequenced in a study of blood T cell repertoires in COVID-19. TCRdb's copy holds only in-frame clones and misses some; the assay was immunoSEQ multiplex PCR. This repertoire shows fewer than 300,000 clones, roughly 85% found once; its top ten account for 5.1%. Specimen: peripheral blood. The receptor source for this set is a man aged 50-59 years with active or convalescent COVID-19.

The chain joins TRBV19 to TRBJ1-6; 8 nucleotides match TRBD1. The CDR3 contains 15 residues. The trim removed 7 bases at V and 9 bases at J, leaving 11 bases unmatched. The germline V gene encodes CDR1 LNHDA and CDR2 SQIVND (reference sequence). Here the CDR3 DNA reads TGTGCCAGTAAAGTAGCAGGACAGGGAACTTCACCCCTCCACTTT. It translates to CASKVAGQGTSPLHF.

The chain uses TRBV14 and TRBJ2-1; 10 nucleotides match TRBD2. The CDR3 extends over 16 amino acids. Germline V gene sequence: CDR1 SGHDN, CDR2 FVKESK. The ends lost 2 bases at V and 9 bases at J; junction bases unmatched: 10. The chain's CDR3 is CASSQMRSGRGGEQFF. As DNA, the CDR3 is TGTGCCAGCAGCCAAATGCGGAGCGGGAGGGGGGGTGAGCAGTTCTTC.

CDR3 sequence (DNA): TGTGCCTGGAGTGGGACTAGCGGGAGAGGAGAGACCCAGTACTTC. Translation gives CAWSGTSGRGETQYF. The genes are TRBV30 and TRBJ2-5, with 13 bases matching TRBD2. J gave up 4 bases and V 1 base, and 3 bases lay outside the gene matches. The length of the CDR3 is 15 residues. Germline lookup yields CDR1 GTSNPN and CDR2 SVGIG (reference sequence).

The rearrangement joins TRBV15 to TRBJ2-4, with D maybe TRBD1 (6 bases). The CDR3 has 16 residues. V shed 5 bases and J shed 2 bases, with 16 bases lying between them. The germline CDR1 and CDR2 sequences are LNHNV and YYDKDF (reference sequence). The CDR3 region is CATSWGEGVPKNIQYF. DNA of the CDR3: TGTGCCACCAGCTGGGGTGAGGGGGTACCCAAAAACATTCAGTACTTC.

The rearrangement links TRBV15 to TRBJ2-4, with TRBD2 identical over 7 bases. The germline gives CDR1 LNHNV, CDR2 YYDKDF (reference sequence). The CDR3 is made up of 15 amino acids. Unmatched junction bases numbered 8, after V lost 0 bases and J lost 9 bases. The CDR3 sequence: CATSRDQYTGGIQYF. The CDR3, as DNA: TGTGCCACCAGCAGAGATCAATACACGGGGGGCATTCAGTACTTC.

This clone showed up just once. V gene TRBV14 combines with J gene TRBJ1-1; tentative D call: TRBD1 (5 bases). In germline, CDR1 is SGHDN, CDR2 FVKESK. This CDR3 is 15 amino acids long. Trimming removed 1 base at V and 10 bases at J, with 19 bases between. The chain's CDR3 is CASSQVISGFTGAFF. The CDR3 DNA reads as TGTGCCAGCAGCCAAGTAATATCAGGGTTTACAGGAGCTTTCTTT.

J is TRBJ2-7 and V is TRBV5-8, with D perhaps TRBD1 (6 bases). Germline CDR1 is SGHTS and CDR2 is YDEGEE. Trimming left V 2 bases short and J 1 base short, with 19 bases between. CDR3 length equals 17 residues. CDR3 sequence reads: CASSLSPTGFWSYEQYF. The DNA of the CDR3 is TGTGCCAGCAGCTTATCCCCCACAGGGTTTTGGTCCTACGAGCAGTACTTC.

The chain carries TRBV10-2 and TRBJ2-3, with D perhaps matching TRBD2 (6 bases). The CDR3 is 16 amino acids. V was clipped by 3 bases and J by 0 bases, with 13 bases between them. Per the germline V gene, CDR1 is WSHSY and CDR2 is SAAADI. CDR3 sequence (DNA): TGCGCCAGCAGTGATTGGGTTAGCGGCAGCACAGATACGCAGTATTTT. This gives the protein CASSDWVSGSTDTQYF.

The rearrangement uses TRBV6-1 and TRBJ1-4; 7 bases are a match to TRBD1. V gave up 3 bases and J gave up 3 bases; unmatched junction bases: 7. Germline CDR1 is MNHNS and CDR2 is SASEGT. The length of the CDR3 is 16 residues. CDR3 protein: CASSEGSGTANEKLFF. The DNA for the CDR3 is TGTGCCAGCAGTGAGGGCTCCGGGACAGCTAATGAAAAACTGTTTTTT.

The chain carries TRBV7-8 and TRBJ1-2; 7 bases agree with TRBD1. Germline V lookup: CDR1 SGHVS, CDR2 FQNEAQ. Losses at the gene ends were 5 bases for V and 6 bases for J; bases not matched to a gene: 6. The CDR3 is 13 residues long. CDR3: CASSPVRGDGYTF. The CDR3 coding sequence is TGTGCCAGCAGCCCCGTCAGGGGGGATGGCTACACCTTC.

CDR3 sequence: CASSPSGAEETQYF. Written as DNA, the CDR3 is TGTGCCAGCAGCCCGTCCGGAGCGGAAGAGACCCAGTACTTC. This chain links TRBV7-3 with TRBJ2-5, with a tentative D call TRBD2 (5 bases). Germline CDR1 reads SGHTA; CDR2 reads FQGTGA. Between the trimmed V and J ends, which lost 5 bases and 3 bases, there was a span of 13 bases. This CDR3 is 14 amino acids long.

The CDR3 region has the DNA TGTGCCAGCAGCTTAGGGGAACTCCCTAGCACAGATACGCAGTATTTT. Protein product: CASSLGELPSTDTQYF. This chain connects TRBV5-6 to TRBJ2-3; D perhaps matches TRBD1 (5 bases). V lost 2 bases and J lost 0, with 13 bases in between. The CDR3 runs to 16 residues. Germline CDR1 SGHDT, CDR2 YYEEEE.

CDR3 in amino acids: CASSSNAGLTNTEAFF. In nucleotides, the CDR3 is TGCGCCAGCAGCTCAAACGCGGGACTCACTAACACTGAAGCTTTCTTT. The J gene is TRBJ1-1, the V gene TRBV5-1; a weak D match, TRBD1 (5 bases). Trimming removed 3 bases from V and 2 bases from J, with 17 bases in between. The V gene's germline CDR1 is SGHRS and CDR2 YFSETQ. The CDR3 is 16 residues long.

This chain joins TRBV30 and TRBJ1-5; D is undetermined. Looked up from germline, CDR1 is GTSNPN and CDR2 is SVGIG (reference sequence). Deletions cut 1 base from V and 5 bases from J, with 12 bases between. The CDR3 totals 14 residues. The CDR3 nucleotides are TGTGCCTGGAGTGGAGGCTTGGTGCATCAGCCCCAGCATTTT. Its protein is CAWSGGLVHQPQHF. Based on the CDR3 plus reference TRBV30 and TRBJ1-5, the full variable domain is SQTIHQWPATLVQPVGSPLSLECTVEGTSNPNLYWYRQAAGRGLQLLFYSVGIGQISSEVPQNLSASRPQDRQFILSSKKLLLSDSGFYLCAWSGGLVHQPQHFGDGTRLSIL.

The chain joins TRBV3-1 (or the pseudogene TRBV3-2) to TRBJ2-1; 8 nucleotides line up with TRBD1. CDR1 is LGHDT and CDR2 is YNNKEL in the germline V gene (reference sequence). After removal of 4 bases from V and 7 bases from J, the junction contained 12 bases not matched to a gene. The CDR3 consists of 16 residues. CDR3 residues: CASSPPKTGGKNEQFF. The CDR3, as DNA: TGTGCCAGCAGCCCCCCAAAAACAGGGGGGAAGAATGAGCAGTTCTTC.

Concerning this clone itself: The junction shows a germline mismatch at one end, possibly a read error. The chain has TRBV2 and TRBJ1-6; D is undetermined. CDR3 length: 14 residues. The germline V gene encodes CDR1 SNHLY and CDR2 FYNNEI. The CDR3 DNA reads TGTGCCAGCAGAGAAGCCCTTTTCTCCGTTCCCCTCCACTTT. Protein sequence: CASREALFSVPLHF.

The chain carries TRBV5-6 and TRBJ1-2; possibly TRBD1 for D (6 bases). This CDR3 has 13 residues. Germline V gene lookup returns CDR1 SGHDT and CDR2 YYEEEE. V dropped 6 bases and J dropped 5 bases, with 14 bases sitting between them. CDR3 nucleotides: TGTGCCAGCACCACCCGAGGGGGTTATGGCTACACCTTC. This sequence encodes CASTTRGGYGYTF. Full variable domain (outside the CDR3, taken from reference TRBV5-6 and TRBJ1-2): DAGVTQSPTHLIKTRGQQVTLRCSPKSGHDTVSWYQQALGQGPQFIFQYYEEEERQRGNFPDRFSGHQFPNYSSELNVNALLLGDSALYLCASTTRGGYGYTFGSGTRLTVV.

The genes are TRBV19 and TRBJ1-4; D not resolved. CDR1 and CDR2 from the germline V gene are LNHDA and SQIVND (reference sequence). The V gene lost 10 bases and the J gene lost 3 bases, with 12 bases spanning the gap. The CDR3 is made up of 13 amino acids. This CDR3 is CATQRWSNEKLFF. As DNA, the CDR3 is TGTGCCACCCAGCGGTGGTCTAATGAAAAACTGTTTTTT.

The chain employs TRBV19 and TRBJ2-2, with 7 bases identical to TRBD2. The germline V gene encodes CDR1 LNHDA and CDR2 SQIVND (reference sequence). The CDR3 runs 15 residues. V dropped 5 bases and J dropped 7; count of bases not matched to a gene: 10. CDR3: CASSPLRDYDGELFF. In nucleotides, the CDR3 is TGTGCCAGTAGTCCACTCCGGGACTATGACGGGGAGCTGTTTTTT.

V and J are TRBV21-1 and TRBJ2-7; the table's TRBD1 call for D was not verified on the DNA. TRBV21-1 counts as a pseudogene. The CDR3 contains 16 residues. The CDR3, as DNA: TGTGCCAGCAGCAAAGTAAGGGACAGGGGTTCGAACGAGCAGTACTTC. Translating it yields CASSKVRDRGSNEQYF.

In nucleotides, the CDR3 is TGTGCCAGCAGCGGGACAGGGTCAGGTCAGCCCCAGCATTTT. Amino acids: CASSGTGSGQPQHF. The chain couples TRBV27 to TRBJ1-5; TRBD1 matches at 9 bases. The junction had 6 bases not matched to a gene; V was cut back by 6 bases and J by 6 bases. The V gene's germline CDR1 is MNHEY and CDR2 SMNVEV (reference sequence). The CDR3 is made up of 14 amino acids.

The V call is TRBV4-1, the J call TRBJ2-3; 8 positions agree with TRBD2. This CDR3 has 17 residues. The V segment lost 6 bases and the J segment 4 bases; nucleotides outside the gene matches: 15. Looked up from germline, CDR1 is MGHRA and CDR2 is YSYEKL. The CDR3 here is CASRELSGTLRSDTQYF. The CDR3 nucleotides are TGCGCCAGCAGGGAGCTTAGCGGGACGCTAAGGTCAGATACGCAGTATTTT.